A selection of T cell receptor beta chains follows, all from one sample in a study of cytomegalovirus exposure and HLA in healthy donors. Generated by immunoSEQ multiplex PCR, the TCRdb table keeps only in-frame clones and is missing some. The sample lists roughly 170,000 clones; 76% were seen once. The sequencing input was PBMCs. These receptors originate from a female donor in good health and CMV-seronegative. Each CDR3 is given with its conserved first and last residue. The order of the fields is J gene, V gene, D gene, clone size, CDR3 DNA, CDR3 protein. D genes are given only for firm matches. Some rows have no size entry. The others give once, few or many, or a class for an expanded clone.

J gene: TRBJ1-2
V gene: TRBV28
D gene: TRBD1
clone size: -
CDR3 DNA: TGTGCCAGCAGTTCGGGACAGGGTTTGGATGGCTACACCTTC
CDR3 protein: CASSSGQGLDGYTF

J gene: TRBJ2-6
V gene: TRBV19
D gene: TRBD1
clone size: -
CDR3 DNA: TGTGCCAGTAGTGAGGGACAGGGGGCTGGGGCCAACGTCCTGACTTTC
CDR3 protein: CASSEGQGAGANVLTF

J gene: TRBJ1-1
V gene: TRBV30
D gene: -
clone size: few
CDR3 DNA: TGTGCCTGGACCCCGACAGCTAACACTGAAGCTTTCTTT
CDR3 protein: CAWTPTANTEAFF

J gene: TRBJ1-1
V gene: TRBV28
D gene: -
clone size: -
CDR3 DNA: TGTGCCAGCAGAAGAGAACTAGGGACACGGAACACTGAAGCTTTCTTT
CDR3 protein: CASRRELGTRNTEAFF

J gene: TRBJ1-2
V gene: TRBV9
D gene: TRBD1
clone size: -
CDR3 DNA: TGTGCCAGCAGCGTAGACCCGACAGGGGGCGATGGCTACACCTTC
CDR3 protein: CASSVDPTGGDGYTF

J gene: TRBJ2-5
V gene: TRBV7-3
D gene: TRBD2
clone size: -
CDR3 DNA: TGTGCCAGCAGCTTACTGAGCGGGACGCCTCCAGAGACCCAGTACTTC
CDR3 protein: CASSLLSGTPPETQYF

J gene: TRBJ1-1
V gene: TRBV6-5
D gene: TRBD1
clone size: once
CDR3 DNA: TGTGCCAGCAGTCCGCCGACAGGGACTAACACTGAAGCTTTCTTT
CDR3 protein: CASSPPTGTNTEAFF

J gene: TRBJ2-1
V gene: TRBV11-1
D gene: -
clone size: few
CDR3 DNA: TGTGCCAGCAGCTTAGCGCGAGAGAGAGGAGGCAATGAGCAGTTCTTC
CDR3 protein: CASSLARERGGNEQFF

J gene: TRBJ1-6
V gene: TRBV11-2
D gene: TRBD1
clone size: -
CDR3 DNA: TGTGCCAGCAGCCAGGACAGGGGATCGCGTAGGAACTCACCCCTCCACTTT
CDR3 protein: CASSQDRGSRRNSPLHF

J gene: TRBJ1-3
V gene: TRBV5-1
D gene: TRBD1
clone size: few
CDR3 DNA: TGCGCCAGCAGCTTCGGGACAGGGGTTGGAAACACCATATATTTT
CDR3 protein: CASSFGTGVGNTIYF

J gene: TRBJ2-1
V gene: TRBV4-3
D gene: -
clone size: -
CDR3 DNA: TGCGCCAGCAGCCAAGAATTTACCTACAATGAGCAGTTCTTC
CDR3 protein: CASSQEFTYNEQFF

J gene: TRBJ2-2
V gene: TRBV13
D gene: -
clone size: few
CDR3 DNA: TGTGCCAGCAGCTTATACCAGGGGAACACCGGGGAGCTGTTTTTT
CDR3 protein: CASSLYQGNTGELFF

J gene: TRBJ2-7
V gene: TRBV6-5
D gene: TRBD1
clone size: -
CDR3 DNA: TGTGCCAGCAGTTACTCGAAGGGACAGCTCTACGAGCAGTACTTC
CDR3 protein: CASSYSKGQLYEQYF

J gene: TRBJ2-6
V gene: TRBV19
D gene: -
clone size: -
CDR3 DNA: TGTGCCAGTAGTACCCCCACACCCACTGGGGCCAACGTCCTGACTTTC
CDR3 protein: CASSTPTPTGANVLTF

J gene: TRBJ2-5
V gene: TRBV18
D gene: TRBD1
clone size: -
CDR3 DNA: TGTGCCAGCTCACCTTGGGACAGGGGCTCGGAAGAGACCCAGTACTTC
CDR3 protein: CASSPWDRGSEETQYF

J gene: TRBJ2-1
V gene: TRBV19
D gene: TRBD1
clone size: -
CDR3 DNA: TGTGCCAGTAGTAACCCGGGACAGGGCTACAATGAGCAGTTCTTC
CDR3 protein: CASSNPGQGYNEQFF

J gene: TRBJ1-5
V gene: TRBV10-3
D gene: -
clone size: -
CDR3 DNA: TGTGCCATCAGTGAGTATGACAGGAATCAGCCCCAGCATTTT
CDR3 protein: CAISEYDRNQPQHF

J gene: TRBJ2-3
V gene: TRBV4-1
D gene: TRBD2
clone size: -
CDR3 DNA: TGCGCCAGCAGCCAACTAGCGGGCTACGCCGGTACGCAGTATTTT
CDR3 protein: CASSQLAGYAGTQYF

J gene: TRBJ2-7
V gene: TRBV4-2
D gene: -
clone size: -
CDR3 DNA: TGTGCCAGCAGCCAAGTATCAGGGTGGGGCGAGCAGTACTTC
CDR3 protein: CASSQVSGWGEQYF

J gene: TRBJ2-1
V gene: TRBV30
D gene: TRBD2
clone size: -
CDR3 DNA: TGTGCCTGGAGTGGACTAGCGGGAGTTGAGCAGTTCTTC
CDR3 protein: CAWSGLAGVEQFF

J gene: TRBJ1-2
V gene: TRBV9
D gene: -
clone size: -
CDR3 DNA: TGTGCCAGCAGCGCGAAATATGAGGGCTACACCTTC
CDR3 protein: CASSAKYEGYTF

J gene: TRBJ2-7
V gene: TRBV5-1
D gene: -
clone size: -
CDR3 DNA: TGCGCCAGCAGCTTTTCCGGCTCCTACGAGCAGTACTTC
CDR3 protein: CASSFSGSYEQYF

J gene: TRBJ1-2
V gene: TRBV28
D gene: TRBD1
clone size: once
CDR3 DNA: TGTGCCAGCACCCTACAGGGGGCCCCGGGCCATGGCTACACCTTC
CDR3 protein: CASTLQGAPGHGYTF

J gene: TRBJ1-1
V gene: TRBV2
D gene: -
clone size: -
CDR3 DNA: TGTGCCAGCATTCTCAGGAACACTGAAGCTTTCTTT
CDR3 protein: CASILRNTEAFF

J gene: TRBJ2-2
V gene: TRBV28
D gene: -
clone size: few
CDR3 DNA: TGTGCCACCATAGCGTACATGAACACCGGGGAGCTGTTTTTT
CDR3 protein: CATIAYMNTGELFF

J gene: TRBJ2-1
V gene: TRBV7-6
D gene: TRBD2
clone size: -
CDR3 DNA: TGTGCCAGCAGCTTAGCTATCACGGGGGGGGTCCGGCATGAGCAGTTCTTC
CDR3 protein: CASSLAITGGVRHEQFF

J gene: TRBJ2-7
V gene: TRBV7-2
D gene: -
clone size: -
CDR3 DNA: TGTGCCAGCAGCTTCCATTCCTCCTACGAGCAGTACTTC
CDR3 protein: CASSFHSSYEQYF

J gene: TRBJ2-5
V gene: TRBV6-5
D gene: TRBD2
clone size: -
CDR3 DNA: TGTGCCAGCAGGGAGAGCGGGGGAGGAGAGACCCAGTACTTC
CDR3 protein: CASRESGGGETQYF

J gene: TRBJ1-4
V gene: TRBV18
D gene: -
clone size: -
CDR3 DNA: TGTGCCAGCTCACGTGGACAGCTTCCGAATGAAAAACTGTTTTTT
CDR3 protein: CASSRGQLPNEKLFF